The T cell receptor beta chain described here comes from a study of identical twins. About this clonotype: The antigen is not known.

Study results and caveats: Part of the zero-insertion signal could reflect confounding by invariant MAIT and iNKT cells. Shared out-of-frame alpha sequences (those common to twins) showed excess low generation probability.

V was trimmed by 1 base and J by 2 bases, leaving 18 bases between them. This CDR3 is built from 17 residues. One entry per CDR3 protein, called by TCRdb with MiXCR from the 5' RACE reads. The data show around 650,000 distinct CDR3 sequences, 7.1% seen once. The sample was also reused in another study, on yellow fever vaccine responses in identical twins.

V is TRBV12-3 or TRBV12-4 and J is TRBJ2-7, with a possible D match to TRBD1 (5 bases). Sequencing input: PBMCs. This clonotype was sampled from a woman under 30 in good health. DNA of the CDR3: TGTGCCAGCAGTTTAGGGCAGGGTCACTTAGCTCCCTACGAGCAGTACGTC. It codes for CASSLGQGHLAPYEQYV.